The sequence of this T cell receptor beta chain was determined in a study of early T cells in non-severe SARS-CoV-2 infection. This CDR3 region has 14 residues. The germline CDR1 and CDR2 sequences are MNHNY and SVGAGI (reference sequence). Trimming pared 6 bases from V and 0 bases from J, leaving 12 bases between. TCRdb independently ran MiXCR on the 5' RACE reads; one entry per CDR3 protein. Of 86,000 or so distinct CDR3 sequences listed, more than 13% are singletons. The sequence derives from an adult who was a healthcare worker with PCR-confirmed SARS-CoV-2 infection or an uninfected control (not recorded which). This chain links TRBV6-6 with TRBJ2-7; a weak D match, TRBD2 (5 bases). Specimen: whole blood. CDR3 sequence: CASSRTRDSYEQYF. The CDR3 DNA reads TGTGCCAGCAGCCGCACGAGGGACTCCTACGAGCAGTACTTC.